These 10 T cell receptor beta chains were sequenced from one sample in a study of CD8+ T cells in alopecia areata. After isolation, RNA underwent reverse transcription to generate cDNA as the sequencing template. This table comes from immunoSEQ multiplex PCR, and its TCRdb copy is limited to in-frame clones, with some not included. The sample has about 64,000 clones; 40% to 50% are singletons. Specimen: NKG2D-low CD8+ T cells sorted from blood. The receptors stem from a human donor with alopecia areata.

This clone came up a few times. V and J are TRBV28 and TRBJ2-2; 9 bases align to TRBD1. The CDR3 loop spans 15 amino acids. V was pared by 0 bases and J by 5 bases, with 1 base of the junction left unmatched. Germline loops: CDR1 MDHEN, CDR2 SYDVKM. CDR3: CASSLWDRGTGELFF. The DNA for the CDR3 is TGTGCCAGCAGTTTATGGGACAGGGGTACCGGGGAGCTGTTTTTT.

The chain links TRBV27 to TRBJ2-2, with unresolved D. V shed 5 bases and J shed 8 bases, with 6 bases lying between them. Germline assignment: CDR1 MNHEY and CDR2 SMNVEV (reference sequence). The CDR3 covers 11 residues. The CDR3 DNA follows: TGTGCCAGCAGTGATGGGGGGGAGCTGTTTTTT. It yields the protein CASSDGGELFF.

This clone occurred a few times. This chain links TRBV29-1 with TRBJ2-7; 8 nucleotides match TRBD1. In germline, CDR1 is SQVTM, CDR2 ANQGSEA. The CDR3 sequence is 14 residues long. The J segment lost 2 bases and the V segment lost 4 bases, leaving 7 bases of the junction unmatched. The CDR3 region is CSVVGTGGAYEQYF. DNA of the CDR3: TGCAGCGTTGTCGGGACAGGCGGCGCCTACGAGCAGTACTTC.

This clone was recorded only once. V is TRBV5-1 and J is TRBJ1-5, with D perhaps TRBD1 (6 bases). Per the germline V gene, CDR1 is SGHRS and CDR2 is YFSETQ. The V end was cut by 4 bases, the J end by 0 bases, with 11 bases between. The CDR3 length is 15 residues. The CDR3 loop reads CASSPTGISNQPQHF. As DNA, the CDR3 is TGCGCCAGCAGCCCTACAGGGATTAGCAATCAGCCCCAGCATTTT.

Details on this clone: This specimen includes other DNA sequences encoding the same CDR3. The chain links TRBV27 to TRBJ1-6; D not resolved. Germline V gives CDR1 MNHEY, CDR2 SMNVEV (reference sequence). Trimming left V 6 bases short and J 7 bases short, with 7 bases between. This CDR3 contains 12 residues. The CDR3 bases are TGTGCCAGCAGCCCCCGAAATTCACCCCTCCACTTT. It specifies CASSPRNSPLHF.

The CDR3 loop reads CASSLFQGGGDTQYF. Written as DNA, the CDR3 is TGTGCCAGCAGTTTATTCCAGGGGGGAGGAGATACGCAGTATTTT. The genes are TRBV27 and TRBJ2-3; tentative D call: TRBD1 (7 bases). This CDR3 region has 15 residues. Germline V gene lookup returns CDR1 MNHEY and CDR2 SMNVEV (reference sequence). V lost 1 base and J lost 5, with 13 bases in between.

The V call is TRBV6-6, the J call TRBJ2-7; TRBD2 aligns across 9 bases. V lost 6 bases and J lost 3; bases outside the gene matches: 9. CDR3 size: 15 residues. Per germline, CDR1 MNHNY and CDR2 SVGAGI (reference sequence). The CDR3 DNA reads TGTGCCAGCAGCTTCAGCGGGGGGATCCTCTACGAGCAGTACTTC. Translation gives CASSFSGGILYEQYF.

The chain links TRBV27 to TRBJ1-3; D is undetermined. Germline values: CDR1 MNHEY, CDR2 SMNVEV (reference sequence). The CDR3 runs 13 residues. The V and J ends lost 5 bases and 4 bases respectively, with 9 bases between them. The CDR3 DNA follows: TGTGCCAGCAGTGCGGGGTACGGAAACACCATATATTTT. Its translation: CASSAGYGNTIYF.

The rearrangement joins TRBV7-9 to TRBJ2-3; 10 positions match TRBD1. This CDR3 is 16 amino acids long. V trimming: 5 bases; J trimming: 1 base; junction bases outside the gene matches: 6. Germline V CDR1 and CDR2: SEHNR, FQNEAQ (reference sequence). CDR3 coding DNA: TGTGCCAGCAGCCCGCGACAGGGGGCTGGCACAGATACGCAGTATTTT. Translated, it gives CASSPRQGAGTDTQYF.

The chain is built from TRBV7-9 and TRBJ2-7, with 8 bases identical to TRBD1. Germline trimming cut 5 bases from V and 6 bases from J; bases unmatched to any gene: 9. This CDR3 is 14 amino acids long. The germline V gene has CDR1 SEHNR and CDR2 FQNEAQ (reference sequence). The CDR3 coding sequence is TGTGCCAGCAGCCAGACAGGGGCGGGCTCCGAGCAGTACTTC. Translation: CASSQTGAGSEQYF.